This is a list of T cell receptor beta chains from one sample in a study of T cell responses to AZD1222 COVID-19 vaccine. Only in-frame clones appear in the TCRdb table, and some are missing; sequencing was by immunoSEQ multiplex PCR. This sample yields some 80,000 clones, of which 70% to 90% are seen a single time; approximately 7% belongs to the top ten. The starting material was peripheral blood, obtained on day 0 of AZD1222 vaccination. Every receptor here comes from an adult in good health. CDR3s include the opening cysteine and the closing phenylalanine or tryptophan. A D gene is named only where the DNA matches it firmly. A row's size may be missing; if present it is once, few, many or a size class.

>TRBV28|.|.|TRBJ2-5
TGTGCCAGCAGTTTATTAGCCGGGGCGGGGGAGACCCAGTACTTC
CASSLLAGAGETQYF
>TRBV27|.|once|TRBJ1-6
TGTGCCAGCAGTTTATCCTCCGGACGGCCGAGCTCCTATAATTCACCCCTCCACTTT
CASSLSSGRPSSYNSPLHF
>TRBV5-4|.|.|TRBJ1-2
TGTGCCAGCAGCTTGGGTATGACAGGCCTTAACTATGGCTACACCTTC
CASSLGMTGLNYGYTF
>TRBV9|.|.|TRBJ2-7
TGTGCCAGCAGCGTAGTGTCAGGGTCCTACGAGCAGTACTTC
CASSVVSGSYEQYF
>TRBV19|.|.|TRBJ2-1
TGTGCCAGTAAGGGCGGTGGGAATGAGCAGTTCTTC
CASKGGGNEQFF
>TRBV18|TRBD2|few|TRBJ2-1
TGTGCCAGCTCACCAACACTAGCGGAGTACAATGAGCAGTTCTTC
CASSPTLAEYNEQFF
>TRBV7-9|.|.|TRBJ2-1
TGTGCCAGCAGCCCGGACAGCCGTAAGCAGTTCTTC
CASSPDSRKQFF
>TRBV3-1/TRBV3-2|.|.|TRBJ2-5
TGTGCCAGCAGCCAAGTTGCAGGAAAGACCCAGTACTTC
CASSQVAGKTQYF
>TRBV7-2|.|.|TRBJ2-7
TGTGCCAGCAGCTTAGAAGCAGGAAACTACGAGCAGTACTTC
CASSLEAGNYEQYF
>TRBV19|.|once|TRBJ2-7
TGTGCCAGTAAAGGGACCTTGGGTGAGCAGTACTTC
CASKGTLGEQYF
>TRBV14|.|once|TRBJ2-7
TGTGCCAGCAGCCAAGAGGGACCCTACGAGCAGTACTTC
CASSQEGPYEQYF
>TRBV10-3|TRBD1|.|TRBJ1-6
TGTGCCATCAGTGAAGGGACAGGGGGCTCACCCCTCCACTTT
CAISEGTGGSPLHF
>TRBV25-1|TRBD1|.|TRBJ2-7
TGTGCCAGCAGACCCTCCGGGACAGGGGACGAGCAGTACTTC
CASRPSGTGDEQYF
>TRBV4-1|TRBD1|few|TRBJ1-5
TGCGCCAGCAGCCTGAGTCCGACAGGGGAAAACAATCAGCCCCAGCATTTT
CASSLSPTGENNQPQHF
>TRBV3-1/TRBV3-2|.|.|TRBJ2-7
TGTGCCAGCAGCCGTTCGGGGACGGTCACCTACGAGCAGTACTTC
CASSRSGTVTYEQYF
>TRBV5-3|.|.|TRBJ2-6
TGTGCCAGAAGCTTCTTTTCTGGGGCCAACGTCCTGACTTTC
CARSFFSGANVLTF
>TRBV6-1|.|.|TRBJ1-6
TGTGCCAGCAGTGAATACAACCCGAGCTCCTATAATTCACCCCTCCACTTT
CASSEYNPSSYNSPLHF
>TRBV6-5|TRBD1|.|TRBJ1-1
TGTGCCAGCAGTTCCAGGACAGGGCGCACTGAAGCTTTCTTT
CASSSRTGRTEAFF
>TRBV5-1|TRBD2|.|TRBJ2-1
TGCGCCAGCAGCGTCGGACTAGTGAGGGAGCAGTTCTTC
CASSVGLVREQFF
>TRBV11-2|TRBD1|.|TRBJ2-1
TGTGCCAGCAGCTTAGTACTTCAGGGACAGGCCTACAATGAGCAGTTCTTC
CASSLVLQGQAYNEQFF